This paragraph reports one T cell receptor beta chain. Clones were read by immunoSEQ multiplex PCR, and TCRdb kept only the in-frame ones, dropping some. In the table there are around 19,000 clones, roughly 91% of which are singletons. The data stem from a study of control samples from healthy donors and cancer patients. V lost 1 base and J lost 9; bases outside the gene matches: 5. Germline V CDR1 and CDR2: LGHDT, YNNKEL (reference sequence). The CDR3 consists of 15 residues. Sample: PBMCs. This sequence was found in a woman aged 55-69 years with head and neck cancer. This rearrangement joins TRBV3-1 (or the pseudogene TRBV3-2) to TRBJ1-6; TRBD1 agrees at 8 bases. CDR3 amino acids: CASSQGGQGVSPLHF. In DNA form, the CDR3 reads TGTGCCAGCAGCCAAGGCGGACAGGGAGTTTCACCCCTCCACTTT.